A selection of T cell receptor beta chains follows, all from one sample in a study of cytomegalovirus exposure and HLA in healthy donors. Clones were sequenced by immunoSEQ multiplex PCR, and TCRdb holds only the in-frame ones, with some missing. The repertoire consists of about 140,000 clones, with roughly 73% occurring once and the leading ten covering around 15%. Sequences were obtained from PBMCs. The receptor set was obtained from a human donor in good health. CDR3s leave out the opening cysteine and the closing phenylalanine or tryptophan. D genes are given only for firm matches. Part of the rows lack a size; the others show once, few, many or a class for expanded clones.

j_call d_call cdr3_length clone_size v_call cdr3_aa
TRBJ2-7 . 12 . TRBV6-5 ASSYRQGNYEQY
TRBJ2-3 TRBD1 12 . TRBV23-1 ASSQHRGWDTQY
TRBJ2-7 TRBD2 13 . TRBV7-9 ASSQLAGGSYEQY
TRBJ2-5 . 11 . TRBV7-9 ASSLVGAETQY
TRBJ2-5 TRBD2 14 once TRBV4-1 ASSKLAGGARETQY
TRBJ1-1 . 12 . TRBV6-1 ASKGGARNTEAF
TRBJ1-4 TRBD1 11 . TRBV6-5 ASSTGQVGKLF
TRBJ2-3 . 12 . TRBV7-8 ASSLEGRTDTQY
TRBJ2-7 TRBD2 13 . TRBV7-6 ASSRTSGGSYEQY
TRBJ2-1 . 14 . TRBV13 ASSFMSVGQVNEQF
TRBJ1-2 TRBD1 9 once TRBV20-1 SARTGDGYT
TRBJ1-2 . 10 . TRBV5-1 ASSPGNYGYT
TRBJ2-1 . 10 . TRBV28 ASSREFNEQF
. TRBD2 14 . TRBV4-1 ASSQEGGRGTYEQY
TRBJ1-6 . 11 . TRBV7-2 ASRRVPYSPLH
. . 12 . TRBV5-1 ASSLSQGPYEQY
TRBJ2-1 TRBD2 13 . TRBV4-2 ASSPLAGQYNEQF
TRBJ2-1 TRBD2 17 few TRBV13 ASSLRGSSGKSSYNEQF
TRBJ1-2 TRBD1 12 . TRBV28 ASRPRQGWNGYT
TRBJ2-7 . 13 once TRBV4-1 ASSQDPLSIYEQY
TRBJ2-4 . 12 . TRBV11-1 ASSLSLGSQELH
TRBJ2-1 TRBD1 14 . TRBV5-1 ASSDSGTGDLHEQF
TRBJ1-2 TRBD1 10 . TRBV2 ASSGQGYGYT
TRBJ1-1 . 15 . TRBV27 ASSSPGRRDRNTEAF
TRBJ2-7 TRBD1 12 . TRBV6-6 ASNDRDRDYEQY
TRBJ2-3 . 16 . TRBV9 ASSPSWTTGWVTDTQY
TRBJ1-2 . 10 . TRBV2 ASRRIGYGYT
TRBJ2-2 . 12 . TRBV15 ATSSQANTGELF
TRBJ2-5 TRBD2 14 . TRBV9 ASSPTASGAQETQY
TRBJ2-5 . 14 . TRBV6-5 ASSYRASGLQETQY
TRBJ1-4 . 10 . TRBV15 ATSGREEKLF
TRBJ2-7 TRBD1 13 . TRBV5-4 ASSFSGTGVDEQY
TRBJ2-2 TRBD2 13 . TRBV28 ASSQGLDNTGELF
TRBJ1-4 TRBD1 15 . TRBV28 ASSSLDRGATNEKLF
TRBJ2-1 . 15 . TRBV9 ASSVGPSRGGVNEQF
TRBJ2-2 TRBD2 15 . TRBV5-1 ASSVGPSGWNTGELF
TRBJ2-2 TRBD1 13 . TRBV6-5 ASSATGGSPGELF
TRBJ1-2 . 11 . TRBV6-5 ASSYGRGRGYT
TRBJ1-4 . 13 . TRBV28 ASSLVGTYNEKLF
TRBJ2-4 . 9 . TRBV2 ASKAEDIQY
TRBJ2-2 TRBD2 13 . TRBV5-1 ASSTQRGLTGELF
TRBJ2-7 TRBD1 11 . TRBV15 ATSRDRGREQY
TRBJ1-1 TRBD1 13 . TRBV27 ASNTLGQTNTEAF
TRBJ1-1 . 12 . TRBV5-1 ASSARRENTEAF
TRBJ2-1 . 15 few TRBV7-9 ASSFGVIQSSYNEQF
TRBJ2-7 . 12 . TRBV29-1 SVVSVGASYEQY
TRBJ1-2 . 14 few TRBV7-9 ASSLGALRGGYGYT
. TRBD1 12 once TRBV4-1 ASSQQTGTYEQY
TRBJ2-7 TRBD2 14 . TRBV6-1 ASSERPVAGGGEQY